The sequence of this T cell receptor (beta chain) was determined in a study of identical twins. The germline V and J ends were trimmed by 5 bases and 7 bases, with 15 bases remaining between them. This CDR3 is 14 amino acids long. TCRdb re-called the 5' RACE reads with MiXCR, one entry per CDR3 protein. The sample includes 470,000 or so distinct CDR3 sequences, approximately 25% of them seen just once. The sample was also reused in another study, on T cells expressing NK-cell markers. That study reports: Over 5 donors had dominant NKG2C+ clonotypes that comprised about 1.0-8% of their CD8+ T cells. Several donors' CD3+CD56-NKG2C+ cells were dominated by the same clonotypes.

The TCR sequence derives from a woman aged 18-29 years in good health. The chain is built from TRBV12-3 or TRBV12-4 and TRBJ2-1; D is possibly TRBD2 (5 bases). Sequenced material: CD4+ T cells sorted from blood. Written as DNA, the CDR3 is TGTGCCAGCAGTATTGGGTCCTCGGGAAATGAGCAGTTCTTC. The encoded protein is CASSIGSSGNEQFF.